The subject of this entry is one T cell receptor (beta chain). Its antigen remains undetermined. Base quality data are lacking; no much larger clone is found one base away. The CDR3 regions of human TCRbeta chains were analyzed by immunosequencing. The source study handled its data this way. Repertoire TCRs were checked for matches against a reference library of SARS-CoV-2-specific TCRs that had been generated using the MIRA antigen-specificity platform. Breadth was defined as the fraction of unique TCRs that were SARS-CoV-2-associated, and depth was defined as the fraction of total T cells that were SARS-CoV-2-associated. Each spike-specific TCR was assigned to its reactive spike region and to a CD4 or CD8 class using the MIRA data. Log10-transformed breadth and depth values were compared by one-way ANOVA with Sidak's multiple comparisons tests. The clones in this table, taken by TCRdb from immuneACCESS, are in-frame only. Not every clone is retained; where verified, under half of the shortfall comes from an unresolved V gene, and the cause of the rest is unknown. The D gene and trimming were derived from the DNA, and the V and J assignments and clone size from that table. Across this sample there are more than 95,000 clones, with about 90% seen only once. 1.1% of the sample is in the top ten clones.

According to the study, the label for this sample's time point signals: baseline before first vaccination. Samples from vaccinated people were obtained from the UK trials COV001 and COV002, which included a single-blind randomized controlled phase 2/3 trial of AZD1222 (ChAdOx1 nCoV-19) in healthy adults. Trial participant PBMC samples were collected at day 0 and day 28 after the second dose for TCRbeta chain sequencing. The data are from a study of T cell responses to AZD1222 COVID-19 vaccine (dated by TCRdb to the early 2020s). As for the study more broadly: Because spike-specific TCR depth and breadth did not differ between the two schedules, AZD1222 recipients who got a second dose at roughly 4 weeks were pooled with those who got a second dose at roughly 12 weeks. A total of just over 230 trial participants underwent TCR sequencing, of whom around 200 received two doses of AZD1222 and some 25 received two doses of the MenACWY control vaccine. Trial participants were enrolled into age subgroups of 18-55, 56-69 and 70-plus years, which contained approximately 150, 28 and 58 TCR-sequenced participants, respectively.

Measured from the cysteine to the phenylalanine, the CDR3 is 14 residues long. Of all the DNA, just the CDR3 is kept, 42 bases in frame from base 1. V loses 7 bases at its end and J loses 2 bases; junction bases beyond the gene matches: 6. The CDR1 and CDR2 encoded by the germline V gene are MNHEY and SVGAGI. Results and caveats for the whole study, not just this receptor: Most participants were white British and females outnumbered males, and the authors suggested that clonal diversity may have been underestimated. Conclusions about previously exposed vaccinees were limited because only a handful of AZD1222 recipients were SARS-CoV-2 seropositive at baseline. After two AZD1222 doses, spike-specific TCR breadth and depth were significantly higher than at day 0 and than in MenACWY recipients. The 56-69-year group was small, and its depth increase did not reach significance, likely because of low power. The vaccine-associated CD4 TCRs covered the entire spike protein, and the dominant responses fell in regions 160-218 and 743-854. No day 14 peak-response samples were available, so repertoires were characterized only after the peak T cell response. Reportedly, almost half of the unique spike-specific TCRs recognized epitopes lying outside the regions that are mutated in the B.1.351 and B.1.1.7 variants.

This sample comprised peripheral blood, obtained on day 0 of AZD1222 vaccination. The sequence was collected from an adult in good health. Recombination joined TRBV6-5 with TRBJ2-7, and TRBD1 matches 9 of the central bases. Here is the DNA: TGTGCCAGCACCTTGGGGACAGGGACCTACGAGCAGTACTTC. Translated, this is CASTLGTGTYEQYF.